Shown below are 27 T cell receptor beta chains from a single sample sequenced in a study of T cell repertoires in cytomegalovirus infection. TCRdb recomputed calls from the reads with MiXCR, one row per CDR3 protein. The sample includes 350,000 to 550,000 distinct CDR3 sequences, roughly a third of them seen just once. Input material: PBMCs. The receptors shown here come from a human donor in good health (CMV status not recorded). Some clones in this sample may be carry-over from other donors' samples.

This clonotype was counted ten times or more. V and J are TRBV6-1 and TRBJ2-1; 11 bases agree with TRBD1. V was clipped by 3 bases and J by 6 bases; unmatched bases: 4. The germline V gene encodes CDR1 MNHNS and CDR2 SASEGT. There are 15 residues in the CDR3. CDR3 sequence (DNA): TGTGCCAGCAGTGACGGGACAGGGGGAGGCAATGAGCAGTTCTTC. Translating it yields CASSDGTGGGNEQFF.

The CDR3, as DNA: TGTGCCAGCAGCGTCCGATCTGGCACAGATACGCAGTATTTT. Translation gives CASSVRSGTDTQYF. The chain carries TRBV5-6 and TRBJ2-3; D unresolved. V dropped 4 bases and J dropped 1 base, with 10 bases sitting between them. CDR1 is SGHDT, CDR2 YYEEEE, per germline. The CDR3 sequence is 14 residues long. Full variable domain (remainder filled in from reference TRBV5-6 and TRBJ2-3): DAGVTQSPTHLIKTRGQQVTLRCSPKSGHDTVSWYQQALGQGPQFIFQYYEEEERQRGNFPDRFSGHQFPNYSSELNVNALLLGDSALYLCASSVRSGTDTQYFGPGTRLTVL.

V usage is TRBV23-1 and J usage is TRBJ2-1; TRBD1 matches at 9 bases. TRBV23-1 is an ORF, and what it does is uncertain. Trimming took 0 bases from V and 2 from J; bases not matched to a gene: 5. The length of the CDR3 is 17 residues. The CDR3 nucleotides read TGCGCCAGCAGTCAATCGGACAGGGGTGTCCCCTACAATGAGCAGTTCTTC. Amino acids: CASSQSDRGVPYNEQFF.

V and J are TRBV6-6 and TRBJ2-3; D is unresolved. Germline assignment: CDR1 MNHNY and CDR2 SVGAGI (reference sequence). Trimming stripped 8 bases from V and 4 bases from J, with 10 bases between. The CDR3 runs to 12 residues. The chain's CDR3 is CASHPNPDTQYF. CDR3 bases: TGTGCCAGCCACCCCAACCCAGATACGCAGTATTTT.

This clonotype was picked up a small number of times. V usage is TRBV28 and J usage is TRBJ2-4, with 10 bases fitting TRBD1. This CDR3 spans 15 amino acids. Trimming took 7 bases from V and 6 from J; bases not matched to a gene: 9. CDR1 and CDR2 (germline): MDHEN, SYDVKM. This CDR3 is CASTPVGQGVNIQYF. CDR3 nucleotides: TGTGCCAGCACCCCCGTAGGACAGGGGGTAAACATTCAGTACTTC.

Ten or more counts support this clonotype. The CDR3 DNA reads as TGTGCCAGTAGTCCCTGGACAGGGACAGGCAAAAACATTCAGTACTTC. Translated: CASSPWTGTGKNIQYF. The chain is built from TRBV19 and TRBJ2-4, with TRBD1 matching 8 bases. Germline-derived CDR1 and CDR2 are LNHDA and SQIVND (reference sequence). V lost 5 bases and J lost 3; bases outside the gene matches: 9. CDR3 length equals 16 residues.

The chain links TRBV24-1 to TRBJ2-1; 10 bases are a match to TRBD2. Germline CDR1 KGHDR, CDR2 SFDVKD. This CDR3 has 16 amino acids. V lost 0 bases, J lost 5 bases, and 3 bases stayed unmatched. DNA for the CDR3: TGTGCCACCAGTGATTTGGCTAGCGGGGGTCACAATGAGCAGTTCTTC. Protein sequence: CATSDLASGGHNEQFF.

This clonotype has ten or more counts. This chain connects TRBV7-2 to TRBJ2-7; TRBD2 matches at 12 bases. This CDR3 spans 15 amino acids. Germline values: CDR1 SGHTA, CDR2 FQGNSA. J lost 1 base, V lost 3 bases, and 1 base had no gene match. This CDR3 reads CASSFGLAGSYEQYF. The CDR3 DNA reads TGTGCCAGCAGCTTCGGACTAGCGGGATCCTACGAGCAGTACTTC.

The chain couples TRBV4-1 to TRBJ2-3; D possibly corresponds to TRBD2 (6 bases). V shed 0 bases and J shed 4 bases, with 23 bases lying between them. The CDR3 sequence is 19 residues long. In germline, CDR1 is MGHRA, CDR2 YSYEKL. The CDR3 loop is CASSQEPGDGSSVSDTQYF. In DNA, the CDR3 is TGCGCCAGCAGCCAAGAGCCTGGGGATGGGTCTAGCGTGTCAGATACGCAGTATTTT.

The chain combines TRBV6-5 with TRBJ2-1; the D is unclear. The V gene lost 8 bases and the J gene lost 3 bases, with 14 bases spanning the gap. Germline V gene sequence: CDR1 MNHEY, CDR2 SVGAGI. The CDR3 runs to 14 residues. CDR3 in amino acids: CASAERMLYNEQFF. CDR3 bases: TGTGCCAGCGCTGAACGGATGCTCTACAATGAGCAGTTCTTC.

J is TRBJ2-5 and V is TRBV11-1; no firm D call. The CDR3 extends over 12 amino acids. V was pared by 0 bases and J by 7 bases, with 6 bases between. Germline CDR1 and CDR2: SGHAT and FQDESV (reference sequence). CDR3 coding DNA: TGTGCCAGCAGCTTAGCGCCGGGGACCCAGTACTTC. This sequence encodes CASSLAPGTQYF.

The CDR3 region is CASSQSDRGSTGELFF. Written as DNA, the CDR3 is TGTGCCAGCAGTCAATCGGACAGGGGCAGCACCGGGGAGCTGTTTTTT. The V call is TRBV6-2 or TRBV6-3, the J call TRBJ2-2; 9 bases are a match to TRBD1. Germline V lookup: CDR1 MNHEY, CDR2 SVGEGT. The CDR3 spans 16 residues. V dropped 5 bases and J dropped 4; count of bases not matched to a gene: 8.

A remark on this clonotype: Lacking the conserved final phenylalanine or tryptophan, this CDR3 likely reflects a read error. No DNA is shown, since the ends of the CDR3 on it are uncertain; the CDR3 is the one TCRdb lists. The chain has TRBV7-2 and TRBJ1-1; TRBD1 is taken as the D call from the table, unchecked against the DNA. The CDR3 has 16 residues if both end residues are counted. Germline loops: CDR1 SGHTA, CDR2 FQGNSA. CDR3 region: CASSPYRSDVNTEAFL.

In this sample, this clonotype turned up many times. V usage is TRBV7-2 and J usage is TRBJ1-5; D perhaps matches TRBD1 (5 bases). Trimming left V 0 bases short and J 7 bases short, with 13 bases between. CDR1 and CDR2 from the germline V gene are SGHTA and FQGNSA. The CDR3 sequence is 15 residues long. The CDR3 bases are TGTGCCAGCAGCTTAGCGACGGGGGGACGGCAGCCCCAGCATTTT. Its translation is CASSLATGGRQPQHF. Based on the CDR3 plus reference TRBV7-2 and TRBJ1-5, the full variable domain is GAGVSQSPSNKVTEKGKDVELRCDPISGHTALYWYRQSLGQGLEFLIYFQGNSAPDKSGLPSDRFSAERTGGSVSTLTIQRTQQEDSAVYLCASSLATGGRQPQHFGDGTRLSIL.

This clonotype was counted many times. The rearrangement links TRBV19 to TRBJ2-1; a weak D match, TRBD1 (6 bases). Per germline, CDR1 LNHDA and CDR2 SQIVND (reference sequence). Trimming took off 4 bases at V and 0 bases at J, with 10 bases between the two ends. The CDR3 is 15 residues long. CDR3 residues: CASSNDRSSYNEQFF. As DNA, the CDR3 is TGTGCCAGTAGTAATGACAGGAGCTCCTACAATGAGCAGTTCTTC. Drawing the rest from reference TRBV19 and TRBJ2-1, the complete variable domain is DGGITQSPKYLFRKEGQNVTLSCEQNLNHDAMYWYRQDPGQGLRLIYYSQIVNDFQKGDIAEGYSVSREKKESFPLTVTSAQKNPTAFYLCASSNDRSSYNEQFFGPGTRLTVL.

A note on this clonotype: Sequence at one end of the junction differs from germline and may be a read error. The CDR3 region has the DNA TGTGCCAGCACCCTTGTGGGGGGTACTTCTGGAAACACCATATCTTTT. Translating it yields CASTLVGGTSGNTISF. J is TRBJ1-3 and V is TRBV12-3 or TRBV12-4; tentative D call: TRBD1 (5 bases). This CDR3 is built from 16 residues.

The V call is TRBV25-1, the J call TRBJ2-5; the D gene is possibly TRBD2 (5 bases). This CDR3 is 15 amino acids long. V was clipped by 6 bases and J by 0 bases, with 14 bases between them. Germline assignment: CDR1 MGHDK and CDR2 SYGVNS. CDR3 coding DNA: TGTGCCAGCAGCCAAGACCTCGGGAACCAAGAGACCCAGTACTTC. Encoded protein: CASSQDLGNQETQYF.

CDR3 protein: CASGRGVSGANVLTF. CDR3 sequence (DNA): TGTGCTAGCGGTAGGGGCGTCTCTGGGGCCAACGTCCTGACTTTC. J is TRBJ2-6 and V is TRBV7-7; tentatively, D is TRBD2 (6 bases). The CDR3 totals 15 residues. Germline CDR1 reads SSHAT; CDR2 reads FNYEAQ (reference sequence).

This chain links TRBV6-2 or TRBV6-3 with TRBJ1-2; D is perhaps TRBD1 (5 bases). The V gene's germline CDR1 is MNHEY and CDR2 SVGEGT. V was shortened by 2 bases and J by 3 bases, with 10 bases between the two germline ends. This CDR3 has 14 residues. DNA for the CDR3: TGTGCCAGCAGTTACGTCGACAGAGACTATGGCTACACCTTC. Protein sequence: CASSYVDRDYGYTF.

This chain joins TRBV5-6 and TRBJ2-7; 9 bases map to TRBD1. The J segment lost 6 bases and the V segment lost 5 bases, leaving 6 bases of the junction unmatched. From germline, CDR1 is SGHDT and CDR2 YYEEEE. The CDR3 totals 13 residues. Here the CDR3 reads CASRKTGGSEQYF. CDR3 DNA sequence: TGTGCCAGCAGAAAAACAGGGGGCTCCGAGCAGTACTTC.

The V call is TRBV7-8, the J call TRBJ2-3, with D uncertain. V lost 1 base and J 6 bases, leaving 14 bases between the germline ends. Germline CDR1 and CDR2: SGHVS and FQNEAQ. The length of the CDR3 is 15 residues. The CDR3 sequence: CASSLGQPRADTQYF. CDR3 DNA: TGTGCCAGCAGCTTAGGGCAGCCCCGGGCCGATACGCAGTATTTT. Together with reference TRBV7-8 and TRBJ2-3, the CDR3 gives the full variable domain: GAGVSQSPRYKVAKRGQDVALRCDPISGHVSLFWYQQALGQGPEFLTYFQNEAQLDKSGLPSDRFFAERPEGSVSTLKIQRTQQEDSAVYLCASSLGQPRADTQYFGPGTRLTVL.

The chain carries TRBV5-1 and TRBJ1-1; tentative D call: TRBD1 (5 bases). Germline V lookup: CDR1 SGHRS, CDR2 YFSETQ. V lost 4 bases, J lost 5 bases, and 24 bases lay in between. This CDR3 has 17 amino acids. Written as DNA, the CDR3 is TGCGCCAGCAGCCCACAAACTCCGGGTACCGGGGGGACTGAAGCTTTCTTT. It codes for CASSPQTPGTGGTEAFF. The full variable domain, its missing parts supplied by reference TRBV5-1 and TRBJ1-1, is KAGVTQTPRYLIKTRGQQVTLSCSPISGHRSVSWYQQTPGQGLQFLFEYFSETQRNKGNFPGRFSGRQFSNSRSEMNVSTLELGDSALYLCASSPQTPGTGGTEAFFGQGTRLTVV.

On this clonotype itself: A read error may explain this, as a much larger clone is one base away. The chain recombines TRBV7-8 with TRBJ1-5; D gene unclear. The CDR3 has 14 amino acids. CDR1 is SGHVS, CDR2 FQNEAQ, per germline. The CDR3 loop reads CASSLNLSNQPQQF. The CDR3 DNA reads as TGTGCCAGCAGCTTAAATCTTAGCAATCAGCCCCAGCAGTTT.

This clonotype was counted at least ten times. The chain links TRBV7-2 to TRBJ1-5; D is unclear. Between the trimmed V and J ends, which lost 0 bases and 0 bases, there was a span of 12 bases. CDR1 and CDR2 from the germline V gene are SGHTA and FQGNSA. This CDR3 comprises 17 residues. The CDR3 coding sequence is TGTGCCAGCAGCTTAGCGCCGGGAGCGATTAGCAATCAGCCCCAGCATTTT. Translating gives CASSLAPGAISNQPQHF. Filled out from reference TRBV7-2 and TRBJ1-5, the complete variable domain reads GAGVSQSPSNKVTEKGKDVELRCDPISGHTALYWYRQSLGQGLEFLIYFQGNSAPDKSGLPSDRFSAERTGGSVSTLTIQRTQQEDSAVYLCASSLAPGAISNQPQHFGDGTRLSIL.

V is TRBV20-1 and J is TRBJ2-7, with D possibly being TRBD1 (6 bases). This CDR3 is 13 amino acids long. V was clipped by 6 bases and J by 0 bases, with 12 bases between them. CDR1 is DFQATT, CDR2 SNEGSKA, per germline (reference sequence). The CDR3 DNA reads TGCAGTGCACAGGGTGGGGGCTCCTACGAGCAGTACTTC. This sequence encodes CSAQGGGSYEQYF.

This clonotype was seen a handful of times. The chain has TRBV20-1 and TRBJ2-3; perhaps TRBD2 as D (5 bases). Germline CDR1 DFQATT, CDR2 SNEGSKA (reference sequence). This CDR3 is 16 amino acids long. Deletions cut 0 bases from V and 4 bases from J, with 17 bases between. The CDR3 is CSAREATGKVADTQYF. In DNA, the CDR3 is TGCAGTGCTAGAGAGGCCACCGGGAAAGTGGCAGATACGCAGTATTTT.

This clonotype was picked up many times. The chain joins TRBV7-2 to TRBJ1-6; the D is unclear. Germline-derived CDR1 and CDR2 are SGHTA and FQGNSA. The CDR3 extends over 13 amino acids. V dropped 1 base and J dropped 8 bases, with 6 bases sitting between them. CDR3 protein: CASSLEGYSPLHF. In DNA form, the CDR3 reads TGTGCCAGCAGCTTAGAAGGTTATTCACCCCTCCACTTT.